These 20 T cell receptor beta chains came from one sample sequenced in a study of metastatic and nonmetastatic thyroid tumors. No treatment of any kind had been given to any patient before thyroid surgery. TCRdb re-called the PCR reads via MiXCR. This sample has approximately 40,000 clones; 20% to 25% occur once, and the top ten carry less than 20%. Material for sequencing was blood. These receptors originate from a female donor with papillary thyroid cancer or a benign thyroid nodule (not recorded which). Some clones in this sample may be carry-over from other donors' samples.

The table lists this clone with a few counts. The genes are TRBV24-1 and TRBJ2-3, with D unclear. Between the trimmed V and J ends, which lost 6 bases and 0 bases, there was a span of 3 bases. Germline CDR1 is KGHDR and CDR2 is SFDVKD. This CDR3 region has 12 residues. CDR3: CATSRSTDTQYF. Written as DNA, the CDR3 is TGTGCCACCAGTCGTAGCACAGATACGCAGTATTTT.

This clone was seen at least ten times. The chain carries TRBV6-1 and TRBJ2-5; 9 nucleotides match TRBD1. The CDR3 extends over 15 amino acids. V lost 6 bases and J lost 1; bases outside the gene matches: 6. Germline V lookup: CDR1 MNHNS, CDR2 SASEGT. CDR3 amino acids: CASSLPGQGQETQYF. The CDR3 DNA reads TGTGCCAGCAGCTTACCGGGACAGGGCCAAGAGACCCAGTACTTC.

Ten or more counts support this clone. One end of the junction does not line up with germline, which may come from a read error. The chain is built from TRBV7-7 and TRBJ2-5; 9 positions agree with TRBD1. Germline V gives CDR1 SSHAT, CDR2 FNYEAQ (reference sequence). The CDR3 totals 15 residues. CDR3 bases: TGTGCTAGCAGCTCGGGACAGGGAAGTGGGCAGACCCAGTACTTC. It encodes CASSSGQGSGQTQYF.

In this sample, this clone turned up a few times. This may arise from a read error, as a much more abundant clone is one base away. This rearrangement joins TRBV24-1 to TRBJ2-5; 9 positions match TRBD1. This CDR3 region has 16 residues. The germline CDR1 and CDR2 sequences are KGHDR and SFDVKD. The ends lost 6 bases at V and 1 base at J; junction bases unmatched: 8. This CDR3 reads CATSYPKTGGQETQYF. CDR3 sequence (DNA): TGTGCCACCAGTTACCCGAAGACAGGGGGCCAAGAGACCCAGTACTTC.

The chain joins TRBV19 to TRBJ1-2; D perhaps matches TRBD1 (5 bases). Trimming removed 1 base at V and 6 bases at J, with 12 bases between. CDR3 length: 14 residues. In germline, CDR1 is LNHDA, CDR2 SQIVND (reference sequence). CDR3 bases: TGTGCCAGTAGTATAGTGGAGGGGTCACATGGCTACACCTTC. This encodes CASSIVEGSHGYTF.

This clone came up many times. The rearrangement links TRBV9 to TRBJ1-1; D is unclear. The CDR3 contains 15 residues. Per germline, CDR1 SGDLS and CDR2 YYNGEE. V shed 0 bases and J shed 1 base, with 10 bases lying between them. DNA for the CDR3: TGTGCCAGCAGCGTAGATAGTTTTAGGAACACTGAAGCTTTCTTT. Residues: CASSVDSFRNTEAFF.

This clone was picked up a small number of times. Sequence at one end of the junction differs from germline and may be a read error. The rearrangement uses TRBV6-2 or TRBV6-3 and TRBJ2-6, with no clear D. Germline V gene sequence: CDR1 MNHEY, CDR2 SVGEGT. The CDR3 consists of 17 residues. The CDR3 coding sequence is TGTGCCAGCAGTCACTCGAGCAGGAACCCTGGGGCCAACGTCCTGACTTTC. Translating it yields CASSHSSRNPGANVLTF.

The rearrangement uses TRBV6-1 and TRBJ2-1; 8 nucleotides match TRBD2. Germline V gene sequence: CDR1 MNHNS, CDR2 SASEGT. Trimming cost V 10 bases and J 6 bases; bases outside gene matches: 17. The CDR3 is 16 residues long. The CDR3 nucleotides read TGTGCCATCATTGCAATCTGGGTAGCGGGAAGCAATGAGCAGTTCTTC. It yields the protein CAIIAIWVAGSNEQFF.

V gene TRBV6-1 combines with J gene TRBJ2-1; D is undetermined. The CDR3 spans 15 residues. Germline CDR1 and CDR2: MNHNS and SASEGT. Trimming removed 6 bases at V and 4 bases at J, with 16 bases between. The CDR3 here is CASSDGKGSYNEQFF. In DNA form, the CDR3 reads TGTGCCAGCAGCGATGGAAAGGGCTCATACAATGAGCAGTTCTTC.

This clone was seen repeatedly, ten times or more. The chain carries TRBV27 and TRBJ1-6, with 7 bases fitting TRBD1. The CDR3 spans 14 residues. The J segment lost 9 bases and the V segment lost 4 bases, leaving 6 bases of the junction unmatched. Germline CDR1 MNHEY, CDR2 SMNVEV (reference sequence). The CDR3 reads CASSSTGWGSPLHF. DNA of the CDR3: TGTGCCAGCAGTTCGACAGGGTGGGGTTCACCCCTCCACTTT.

This chain connects TRBV2 to TRBJ1-5; TRBD1 matches 7 bases. From germline, CDR1 is SNHLY and CDR2 FYNNEI. V lost 3 bases, J lost 2 bases, and 16 bases stayed unmatched. CDR3 length: 19 amino acids. The DNA for the CDR3 is TGTGCCAGCAGTGACGCTTCGGGACAGATAATTGCTGGCAATCAGCCCCAGCATTTT. Protein product: CASSDASGQIIAGNQPQHF.

Ten or more counts support this clone. The chain has TRBV3-1 and TRBJ2-1; 14 nucleotides match TRBD2. The V and J ends lost 2 bases and 6 bases, in that order; junction bases with no gene match: 6. CDR1 and CDR2 from the germline V gene are LGHDT and YNNKEL (reference sequence). This CDR3 region has 17 residues. The CDR3: CASSQQGLAGDGNEQFF. As DNA, the CDR3 is TGTGCCAGCAGCCAACAGGGACTAGCGGGAGATGGCAATGAGCAGTTCTTC.

Regarding this clone: At one end the junction does not follow the germline gene, possibly because of a read error. The V gene is TRBV6-1, the J gene TRBJ2-2; D tentatively reads TRBD1 or TRBD2 (5 bases each). Germline V gene data show CDR1 as MNHNS and CDR2 as SASEGT. CDR3 length: 13 residues. The CDR3 region has the DNA TGCGCCAGCAGGGTGGTTTACACCGGGGAGCCGTTTTTT. Amino acids: CASRVVYTGEPFF.

This clone appeared many times. The sample carries other DNA sequences with the same CDR3. The chain carries TRBV6-4 and TRBJ1-1; unclear D gene. The length of the CDR3 is 13 residues. V was shortened by 6 bases and J by 0 bases, with 8 bases between the two germline ends. CDR1 is MRHNA and CDR2 is SNTAGT in the germline V gene. The DNA for the CDR3 is TGTGCCAGCAGCGCAAACATGAACACTGAAGCTTTCTTT. Amino acid sequence: CASSANMNTEAFF.

The table lists this clone with many counts. The chain recombines TRBV29-1 with TRBJ2-1; tentative D call: TRBD2 (6 bases). The V gene's germline CDR1 is SQVTM and CDR2 ANQGSEA. Between the trimmed V and J ends, which lost 3 bases and 2 bases, there was a span of 11 bases. The CDR3 totals 14 residues. CDR3 protein: CSVEAGLAYNEQFF. CDR3 DNA: TGCAGCGTTGAGGCGGGACTGGCCTACAATGAGCAGTTCTTC.

The chain joins TRBV18 to TRBJ2-7; D remains unclear. The CDR3 loop spans 14 amino acids. The V gene's germline CDR1 is KGHSH and CDR2 LQKENI. The V end was cut by 3 bases, the J end by 4 bases, with 13 bases between. The CDR3 is CASSPGPTPYEQYF. The CDR3 DNA reads as TGTGCCAGCTCACCGGGCCCGACCCCGTACGAGCAGTACTTC.

This clone was observed at least ten times. The chain joins TRBV19 to TRBJ1-4, with 7 bases that match TRBD1. The V gene's germline CDR1 is LNHDA and CDR2 SQIVND (reference sequence). V lost 10 bases to trimming and J lost 7 bases; unmatched junction nucleotides: 9. This CDR3 comprises 13 residues. CDR3 DNA sequence: TGTGCCACCCGCGGAGGGGGCGGTGAAAAACTGTTTTTT. This codes for CATRGGGGEKLFF.

This clone has just a few counts. The V gene is TRBV2, the J gene TRBJ1-2; 7 bases line up with TRBD1. V was clipped by 1 base and J by 4 bases; unmatched bases: 6. The CDR3 extends over 15 amino acids. Germline CDR1 SNHLY, CDR2 FYNNEI. The CDR3 nucleotides are TGTGCCAGCAGTGAAGTGGACAGGAAACTCTATGGCTACACCTTC. Residues: CASSEVDRKLYGYTF.

As regards this clone: At one of its ends the junction is not consistent with the germline gene, which may arise from a read error. The rearrangement joins TRBV11-2 to TRBJ2-6; 14 bases line up with TRBD2. The CDR3 consists of 19 residues. In germline, CDR1 is SGHAT, CDR2 FQNNGV. The CDR3 spells CASSSGLAGGCSWANVLTF. CDR3 coding DNA: TGTGCCAGCAGCTCAGGACTAGCGGGAGGATGCTCTTGGGCCAACGTCCTGACTTTC.

On this clone: A single base separates this from a much larger clone, so it may be a read error. The chain combines TRBV20-1 with TRBJ1-1; possible D gene TRBD1, 6 bases. Germline V gene data show CDR1 as DFQATT and CDR2 as SNEGSKA (reference sequence). V was trimmed by 5 bases and J by 7 bases, leaving 14 bases between them. The CDR3 totals 12 residues. In DNA, the CDR3 is TGCAGTGCTTGGGAGGGGGTCTTTGAAGCTTTCTTT. This translates into CSAWEGVFEAFF.